This T cell receptor (beta chain) was found in a study of blood T cell repertoires in COVID-19. Study-wide background: Sample material is recorded as cDNA or gDNA derived from T cells, B-cell-depleted T cells, or PBMCs.

In the original analysis: For nucleated cells, counts were estimated from reference gene primer amplification. Data came from immunoSEQ multiplex PCR; TCRdb stores just in-frame clones and leaves some out. The V and J calls and clone size were taken over from that table, and D and trimming were inferred from the DNA. This sample has some 160,000 clones, with more than 70% found just once. From germline, CDR1 is SGHRS and CDR2 YFSETQ. Trimming took 4 bases from V and 2 from J, leaving 10 bases between them. The CDR3 sequence is 13 residues long. This TCR came from a man aged 50 or older who had recovered from COVID-19. The V gene is TRBV5-1, the J gene TRBJ2-7, with a tentative D call TRBD1 (5 bases). Sequenced material: peripheral blood. In nucleotides, the CDR3 is TGCGCCAGCAGCGTCCAGGGCGCCTACGAGCAGTACTTC. It translates to CASSVQGAYEQYF.